These 24 T cell receptor beta chains share one sample of origin, sequenced in a study of shared clonotypes between healthy human individuals. Repertoires were generated with immunoSEQ multiplex PCR, while TCRdb's copy carries only in-frame clones and drops some. The table records over a million clones, 65% to 80% of them present only once. Sequenced sample: memory CD4+ T cells sorted from blood. Stated subset: CD45RA-negative fraction. These receptors were taken from a man aged 18 to 35 in good health.

This chain joins TRBV18 and TRBJ1-2; 10 nucleotides match TRBD1. Germline assignment: CDR1 KGHSH and CDR2 LQKENI. Losses at the gene ends were 0 bases for V and 8 bases for J; bases not matched to a gene: 12. This CDR3 contains 17 residues. The CDR3 protein is CASSPPVQGQGPQGYTF. The CDR3 DNA reads as TGTGCCAGCTCACCACCGGTCCAGGGACAGGGGCCGCAAGGCTACACCTTC. Full variable domain (outside the CDR3, taken from reference TRBV18 and TRBJ1-2): NAGVMQNPRHLVRRRGQEARLRCSPMKGHSHVYWYRQLPEEGLKFMVYLQKENIIDESGMPKERFSAEFPKEGPSILRIQQVVRGDSAAYFCASSPPVQGQGPQGYTFGSGTRLTVV.

This chain links TRBV7-2 with TRBJ2-1, with D perhaps being TRBD1 or TRBD2 (6 bases each). Trimming left V 3 bases short and J 7 bases short, with 19 bases between. CDR1 is SGHTA and CDR2 is FQGNSA in the germline V gene. This CDR3 contains 16 residues. Here the CDR3 reads CASSLGGWGALNEQFF. The DNA for the CDR3 is TGTGCCAGCAGCTTGGGTGGTTGGGGGGCCCTTAATGAGCAGTTCTTC.

A few counts support this clone. The chain recombines TRBV6-1 with TRBJ1-1; no clear D gene. V lost 2 bases, J lost 9 bases, and 13 bases lay in between. CDR3 length: 13 residues. Per the germline V gene, CDR1 is MNHNS and CDR2 is SASEGT. The DNA for the CDR3 is TGTGCCAGCAGTGAACGGGGAGCCACCCAAGCTTTCTTT. It codes for CASSERGATQAFF.

The J gene is TRBJ1-5, the V gene TRBV6-1; D gene ambiguous. The CDR3 consists of 14 residues. Germline CDR1 and CDR2: MNHNS and SASEGT. The V end was cut by 6 bases, the J end by 0 bases, with 9 bases between. The CDR3 region is CASSVGVSNQPQHF. In nucleotides, the CDR3 is TGTGCCAGCAGCGTCGGAGTTAGCAATCAGCCCCAGCATTTT.

As to this clone: The same CDR3 arises from other DNA sequences in this sample as well. The V call is TRBV2, the J call TRBJ2-3; a weak D match, TRBD1 (5 bases). V was shortened by 6 bases and J by 0 bases, with 10 bases between the two germline ends. Germline loops: CDR1 SNHLY, CDR2 FYNNEI. The CDR3 totals 14 residues. CDR3 sequence reads: CASSDSSSTDTQYF. Here the CDR3 DNA reads TGTGCCAGCAGCGACAGTTCTAGCACAGATACGCAGTATTTT.

The chain carries TRBV4-3 and TRBJ1-6; no definite D call. Germline V gene lookup returns CDR1 LGHNA and CDR2 YSLEER. V lost 0 bases and J 0 bases, leaving 15 bases between the germline ends. This CDR3 is 19 amino acids long. The CDR3 protein is CASSQDLPIESSYNSPLHF. CDR3 sequence (DNA): TGCGCCAGCAGCCAAGATTTGCCGATCGAGAGCTCCTATAATTCACCCCTCCACTTT.

The chain links TRBV9 to TRBJ1-6, with a possible D match to TRBD1 (5 bases). Trimming removed 4 bases at V and 7 bases at J, with 18 bases between. The germline CDR1 and CDR2 sequences are SGDLS and YYNGEE. CDR3 length equals 16 residues. The CDR3 here is CASSPEEVRGNSPLHF. DNA for the CDR3: TGTGCCAGCAGCCCAGAGGAGGTCCGGGGGAATTCACCCCTCCACTTT.

The chain has TRBV14 and TRBJ2-6; D is tentatively TRBD1 or TRBD2 (5 bases each). The germline V and J ends were trimmed by 0 bases and 0 bases, with 18 bases remaining between them. Germline-derived CDR1 and CDR2 are SGHDN and FVKESK. The CDR3 sequence is 20 residues long. The CDR3 is CASSQEFAGTESSGANVLTF. In nucleotides, the CDR3 is TGTGCCAGCAGCCAAGAATTCGCCGGGACGGAAAGCTCTGGGGCCAACGTCCTGACTTTC.

This clone showed up just a few times. The V call is TRBV10-1, the J call TRBJ2-7; TRBD1 agrees at 8 bases. From germline, CDR1 is WNHNN and CDR2 SYGVQD (reference sequence). The length of the CDR3 is 15 residues. The CDR3, as DNA: TGCGCAGCATACCCGAAGTGGGACAGGACCTACGAGCAGTACTTC. As protein: CAAYPKWDRTYEQYF.

This clone was recorded once. This chain connects TRBV15 to TRBJ1-5, with D possibly matching TRBD1 (6 bases). The V gene's germline CDR1 is LNHNV and CDR2 YYDKDF (reference sequence). CDR3 length: 17 residues. The V gene lost 0 bases and the J gene lost 8 bases, with 20 bases spanning the gap. The CDR3 region is CATSRDSTGWRREPQHF. CDR3 coding DNA: TGTGCCACCAGCAGAGATTCAACAGGGTGGAGGAGGGAGCCCCAGCATTTT.

The genes are TRBV11-3 and TRBJ2-1; D possibly matches TRBD1 or TRBD2 (5 bases each). Germline CDR1 is SGHNT and CDR2 is YENEEA. With 1 base removed from V and 0 bases from J, the gap between germline ends came to 13 bases. This CDR3 has 17 residues. Here the CDR3 reads CASSLGTQGSSYNEQFF. Written as DNA, the CDR3 is TGTGCCAGCAGCTTAGGGACTCAGGGTAGCTCCTACAATGAGCAGTTCTTC. Looking up the rest from reference TRBV11-3 and TRBJ2-1 gives the full variable domain: EAGVVQSPRYKIIEKKQPVAFWCNPISGHNTLYWYLQNLGQGPELLIRYENEEAVDDSQLPKDRFSAERLKGVDSTLKIQPAELGDSAVYLCASSLGTQGSSYNEQFFGPGTRLTVL.

In its sample, this clone was seen once. The J gene is TRBJ2-7, the V gene TRBV10-3, with TRBD2 identical over 10 bases. J lost 4 bases, V lost 6 bases, and 6 bases had no gene match. Germline assignment: CDR1 ENHRY and CDR2 SYGVKD. The CDR3 is 14 residues long. CDR3: CAIRSSGGGYEQYF. The CDR3 nucleotides are TGTGCCATCAGGTCTAGCGGGGGTGGATACGAGCAGTACTTC.

The gene calls are TRBV9 and TRBJ2-3, with TRBD1 matching 9 bases. Per germline, CDR1 SGDLS and CDR2 YYNGEE. The CDR3 runs to 13 residues. V shed 5 bases, J shed 4 bases, and the junction held 2 bases outside the gene matches. For the CDR3, the DNA is TGTGCCAGCAGTACAGGGGGCTCAGATACGCAGTATTTT. It encodes CASSTGGSDTQYF.

The J gene is TRBJ1-6, the V gene TRBV7-9; possible D gene TRBD1, 5 bases. Germline loops: CDR1 SEHNR, CDR2 FQNEAQ (reference sequence). The V end lost 6 bases, the J end lost 8 bases, and 14 bases lay between the germline ends. CDR3 length equals 14 residues. The CDR3 is CASSPTTGYSPLHF. The CDR3 DNA reads TGTGCCAGCAGTCCAACAACAGGATATTCACCCCTCCACTTT.

The chain couples TRBV5-4 to TRBJ1-1; possible D gene TRBD1, 5 bases. CDR3 length: 15 amino acids. CDR1 SGHNT and CDR2 YYREEE come from the germline V gene (reference sequence). Trimming removed 4 bases from V and 1 base from J, with 14 bases in between. Here the CDR3 DNA reads TGTGCCAGCAGCCCGCCGGGACGGCAGAACACTGAAGCTTTCTTT. Protein product: CASSPPGRQNTEAFF.

This chain uses TRBV2 with TRBJ1-4; TRBD1 agrees at 7 bases. The V and J ends lost 8 bases and 7 bases, in that order; junction bases with no gene match: 10. The CDR3 runs to 14 residues. Germline values: CDR1 SNHLY, CDR2 FYNNEI. The CDR3 loop reads CASGQEGRSEKLFF. The CDR3, as DNA: TGTGCCAGCGGACAGGAAGGGAGAAGTGAAAAACTGTTTTTT. Variable domain in full (rest from reference TRBV2 and TRBJ1-4): EPEVTQTPSHQVTQMGQEVILRCVPISNHLYFYWYRQILGQKVEFLVSFYNNEISEKSEIFDDQFSVERPDGSNFTLKIRSTKLEDSAMYFCASGQEGRSEKLFFGSGTQLSVL.

The gene calls are TRBV28 and TRBJ1-2; 7 nucleotides align to TRBD1. This CDR3 has 15 residues. Germline CDR1 MDHEN, CDR2 SYDVKM. With 1 base clipped from V and 2 bases from J, the junction kept 4 bases outside the gene matches. CDR3 sequence reads: CASSLFAGQNYGYTF. The CDR3 DNA reads as TGTGCCAGCAGTTTATTCGCGGGACAGAACTATGGCTACACCTTC.

CDR3 sequence reads: CASSSRSDNEQFF. DNA of the CDR3: TGTGCCAGCAGTTCACGGTCGGACAATGAGCAGTTCTTC. This chain connects TRBV6-6 to TRBJ2-1; no reliable D call. This CDR3 has 13 amino acids. CDR1 and CDR2 from the germline V gene are MNHNY and SVGAGI (reference sequence). V lost 4 bases and J lost 5, with 9 bases in between.

The chain joins TRBV5-6 to TRBJ1-1; D gene ambiguous. Germline CDR1 reads SGHDT; CDR2 reads YYEEEE. Trimming stripped 2 bases from V and 5 bases from J, with 19 bases between. The CDR3 is made up of 16 amino acids. The CDR3 DNA reads TGTGCCAGCAGCTTCCGAGGGTTCTTAACTGGGACTGAAGCTTTCTTT. It yields the protein CASSFRGFLTGTEAFF.

The J gene is TRBJ1-1, the V gene TRBV5-6; the D gene is possibly TRBD1 (6 bases). Germline-derived CDR1 and CDR2 are SGHDT and YYEEEE. The CDR3 loop spans 16 amino acids. Trimming pared 0 bases from V and 1 base from J, leaving 13 bases between. DNA for the CDR3: TGTGCCAGCAGCTTGGTTGGGGGGGCGCCGAACACTGAAGCTTTCTTT. It yields the protein CASSLVGGAPNTEAFF.

J is TRBJ2-5 and V is TRBV5-1, with TRBD1 matching 11 bases. The CDR3 is 16 amino acids. Germline trimming cut 4 bases from V and 5 bases from J; bases unmatched to any gene: 10. CDR1 is SGHRS and CDR2 is YFSETQ in the germline V gene. CDR3 bases: TGCGCCAGCAGCGAGTTCGGGACAGGGGGTTTGGAGACCCAGTACTTC. Encoded protein: CASSEFGTGGLETQYF. Supplemented by reference TRBV5-1 and TRBJ2-5, the full variable domain reads KAGVTQTPRYLIKTRGQQVTLSCSPISGHRSVSWYQQTPGQGLQFLFEYFSETQRNKGNFPGRFSGRQFSNSRSEMNVSTLELGDSALYLCASSEFGTGGLETQYFGPGTRLLVL.

The chain employs TRBV10-1 and TRBJ2-2, with no clear D. With 3 bases removed from V and 6 bases from J, the gap between germline ends came to 14 bases. This CDR3 spans 15 amino acids. Germline-derived CDR1 and CDR2 are WNHNN and SYGVQD (reference sequence). DNA for the CDR3: TGCGCCAGCAGTGACCTAGGGAAGGGCGCCGGGGAGCTGTTTTTT. This translates into CASSDLGKGAGELFF.

This clone was found once. The DNA for the CDR3 is TGTGCCAGCAGCCACGGTCGTGACAGGAGCTACTTC. Protein sequence: CASSHGRDRSYF. The chain uses TRBV7-8 and TRBJ2-5, with a possible D match to TRBD1 (6 bases). This CDR3 is built from 12 residues. V was cut by 5 bases and J by 14 bases, with 18 bases left in between. The germline V gene encodes CDR1 SGHVS and CDR2 FQNEAQ. Variable domain in full (rest from reference TRBV7-8 and TRBJ2-5): GAGVSQSPRYKVAKRGQDVALRCDPISGHVSLFWYQQALGQGPEFLTYFQNEAQLDKSGLPSDRFFAERPEGSVSTLKIQRTQQEDSAVYLCASSHGRDRSYFGPGTRLLVL.

The CDR3: CASSLEDGGEQFF. DNA for the CDR3: TGTGCCAGCAGCTTGGAGGACGGGGGTGAGCAGTTCTTC. The V gene is TRBV5-4, the J gene TRBJ2-1; D may be TRBD2 (6 bases). The CDR3 consists of 13 residues. The V end lost 0 bases, the J end lost 9 bases, and 10 bases lay between the germline ends. CDR1 and CDR2 (germline): SGHNT, YYREEE (reference sequence).